A selection of T cell receptor beta chains follows, all from one sample in a study of OX40 agonist ivuxolimab in advanced cancers. Generated by immunoSEQ multiplex PCR, the TCRdb table keeps only in-frame clones and is missing some. Among fewer than 85,000 clones listed, about 86% were seen once. This specimen was CD4+ or CD8+ T cells sorted from blood, taken in a trial of the OX40 agonist ivuxolimab. All receptors derive from an adult with an advanced solid tumor such as melanoma, head and neck, liver or kidney cancer. The conserved cysteine and the conserved F or W are not part of the CDR3 here. Fields, in order: CDR3 protein, V gene, clone size, CDR3 length, J gene. Size is omitted from some rows. Given values are once, few, many or a class for expanded clones.

cdr3_aa: ASSWGLAGLYEQY
v_call: TRBV7-3
clone_size: .
cdr3_length: 13
j_call: TRBJ2-7

cdr3_aa: ASSLAPGANEKLF
v_call: TRBV5-1
clone_size: .
cdr3_length: 13
j_call: TRBJ1-4

cdr3_aa: ASSLRDTQPFGELF
v_call: TRBV5-1
clone_size: once
cdr3_length: 14
j_call: TRBJ2-2

cdr3_aa: ASSLAPPPVEETQY
v_call: TRBV5-1
clone_size: .
cdr3_length: 14
j_call: TRBJ2-5

cdr3_aa: ASSLLTGTGGNQPQH
v_call: TRBV27
clone_size: .
cdr3_length: 15
j_call: TRBJ1-5

cdr3_aa: ASSIDRNTEAF
v_call: TRBV2
clone_size: few
cdr3_length: 11
j_call: TRBJ1-1

cdr3_aa: ASSERPNQPQH
v_call: TRBV9
clone_size: .
cdr3_length: 11
j_call: TRBJ1-5

cdr3_aa: ASSPYGGAPEAF
v_call: TRBV5-1
clone_size: .
cdr3_length: 12
j_call: TRBJ1-1

cdr3_aa: ASSQYYEQY
v_call: TRBV7-2
clone_size: .
cdr3_length: 9
j_call: TRBJ2-7

cdr3_aa: ASSLYGSNTEAF
v_call: TRBV7-9
clone_size: .
cdr3_length: 12
j_call: TRBJ1-1

cdr3_aa: ASSPGTSSSYEQY
v_call: TRBV7-6
clone_size: .
cdr3_length: 13
j_call: TRBJ2-7

cdr3_aa: ASSLGQGNSPLH
v_call: TRBV5-1
clone_size: few
cdr3_length: 12
j_call: TRBJ1-6

cdr3_aa: ASSIPGPGTYGYT
v_call: TRBV13
clone_size: .
cdr3_length: 13
j_call: TRBJ1-2

cdr3_aa: ASSLTGQNTGELF
v_call: TRBV5-5
clone_size: .
cdr3_length: 13
j_call: TRBJ2-2

cdr3_aa: ASSPEVVNTGELF
v_call: TRBV4-2
clone_size: .
cdr3_length: 13
j_call: TRBJ2-2

cdr3_aa: ASSTQQGAETQY
v_call: TRBV19
clone_size: .
cdr3_length: 12
j_call: TRBJ2-5

cdr3_aa: ASSIPIAAGELF
v_call: TRBV19
clone_size: .
cdr3_length: 12
j_call: TRBJ2-2

cdr3_aa: ATAERTEAF
v_call: TRBV19
clone_size: .
cdr3_length: 9
j_call: TRBJ1-1

cdr3_aa: SARDPGRNYGYT
v_call: TRBV29-1
clone_size: .
cdr3_length: 12
j_call: TRBJ1-2

cdr3_aa: ASSLNQGGGPDTQY
v_call: TRBV2
clone_size: .
cdr3_length: 14
j_call: TRBJ2-3

cdr3_aa: AIRGTGGVNEQY
v_call: TRBV10-3
clone_size: few
cdr3_length: 12
j_call: TRBJ2-7

cdr3_aa: ASSLLTSGGSTDTQY
v_call: TRBV4-3
clone_size: .
cdr3_length: 15
j_call: TRBJ2-3

cdr3_aa: ASSPLRANTGELF
v_call: TRBV7-8
clone_size: .
cdr3_length: 13
j_call: TRBJ2-2

cdr3_aa: ASSFWGLAGGNQETQY
v_call: TRBV5-6
clone_size: .
cdr3_length: 16
j_call: TRBJ2-5

cdr3_aa: ASSLALLAGNTDTQY
v_call: TRBV7-2
clone_size: once
cdr3_length: 15
j_call: TRBJ2-3

cdr3_aa: ASRQNFDGLYT
v_call: TRBV28
clone_size: .
cdr3_length: 11
j_call: TRBJ1-2

cdr3_aa: ASSSRGLQGTEAF
v_call: TRBV19
clone_size: few
cdr3_length: 13
j_call: TRBJ1-1

cdr3_aa: ASSVPGLNSPLH
v_call: TRBV5-6
clone_size: .
cdr3_length: 12
j_call: TRBJ1-6

cdr3_aa: AISQGISNQPQH
v_call: TRBV10-3
clone_size: .
cdr3_length: 12
j_call: TRBJ1-5

cdr3_aa: ASTRGTGMNEKLF
v_call: TRBV6-1
clone_size: .
cdr3_length: 13
j_call: TRBJ1-4

cdr3_aa: AISEQGVNYGYT
v_call: TRBV10-3
clone_size: medium-sized
cdr3_length: 12
j_call: TRBJ1-2

cdr3_aa: ASSRSGQGIGSPLH
v_call: TRBV5-1
clone_size: .
cdr3_length: 14
j_call: TRBJ1-6

cdr3_aa: ATSRDMNSPLH
v_call: TRBV15
clone_size: .
cdr3_length: 11
j_call: TRBJ1-6

cdr3_aa: ASSQVVSAHQPQH
v_call: TRBV4-1
clone_size: few
cdr3_length: 13
j_call: TRBJ1-5

cdr3_aa: ASSGGGSPTNGYT
v_call: TRBV5-4
clone_size: .
cdr3_length: 13
j_call: TRBJ1-2

cdr3_aa: ASSLIGGGRAFLNTEAF
v_call: TRBV7-2
clone_size: .
cdr3_length: 17
j_call: TRBJ1-1

cdr3_aa: SVEGRHSYNEQF
v_call: TRBV29-1
clone_size: .
cdr3_length: 12
j_call: TRBJ2-1

cdr3_aa: ASSLGSTAITDTQY
v_call: TRBV5-1
clone_size: .
cdr3_length: 14
j_call: TRBJ2-3

cdr3_aa: ASSTGQGVETQY
v_call: TRBV5-6
clone_size: .
cdr3_length: 12
j_call: TRBJ2-5

cdr3_aa: ASSPEGFRSQPQH
v_call: TRBV19
clone_size: .
cdr3_length: 13
j_call: TRBJ1-5

cdr3_aa: ASSQVQGRQETQY
v_call: TRBV14
clone_size: .
cdr3_length: 13
j_call: TRBJ2-5

cdr3_aa: ASSPPSYEQY
v_call: TRBV27
clone_size: .
cdr3_length: 10
j_call: TRBJ2-7

cdr3_aa: ASSLIGARETQY
v_call: TRBV4-1
clone_size: few
cdr3_length: 12
j_call: TRBJ2-5

cdr3_aa: ASNEGSGLAGNTIY
v_call: TRBV5-1
clone_size: .
cdr3_length: 14
j_call: TRBJ1-3

cdr3_aa: ASSLGGNYEQY
v_call: TRBV6-5
clone_size: .
cdr3_length: 11
j_call: TRBJ2-7

cdr3_aa: ASRQGYEQF
v_call: TRBV5-6
clone_size: .
cdr3_length: 9
j_call: TRBJ2-1

cdr3_aa: ASSLQGGYGYT
v_call: TRBV27
clone_size: .
cdr3_length: 11
j_call: TRBJ1-2

cdr3_aa: ASSQATLTEAF
v_call: TRBV14
clone_size: .
cdr3_length: 11
j_call: TRBJ1-1

cdr3_aa: ASSTNPSVTEAF
v_call: TRBV19
clone_size: few
cdr3_length: 12
j_call: TRBJ1-1

cdr3_aa: ASSLGFNRGGTIY
v_call: TRBV11-1
clone_size: .
cdr3_length: 13
j_call: TRBJ1-3

cdr3_aa: ASSEEETQY
v_call: TRBV2
clone_size: .
cdr3_length: 9
j_call: TRBJ2-5

cdr3_aa: ASSSSTDTQY
v_call: TRBV7-3
clone_size: .
cdr3_length: 10
j_call: TRBJ2-3

cdr3_aa: ASSPPQGSLTEAF
v_call: TRBV18
clone_size: .
cdr3_length: 13
j_call: TRBJ1-1

cdr3_aa: ASNRGGRGQETQY
v_call: TRBV2
clone_size: .
cdr3_length: 13
j_call: TRBJ2-5

cdr3_aa: ASSLRQGDGYT
v_call: TRBV6-5
clone_size: .
cdr3_length: 11
j_call: TRBJ1-2

cdr3_aa: ASSSLRSTGPKY
v_call: TRBV28
clone_size: .
cdr3_length: 12
j_call: TRBJ2-5

cdr3_aa: ASSSTGAYNEQF
v_call: TRBV7-3
clone_size: .
cdr3_length: 12
j_call: TRBJ2-1

cdr3_aa: ASSAATGELF
v_call: TRBV18
clone_size: .
cdr3_length: 10
j_call: TRBJ2-2

cdr3_aa: ASSPRGRRGFTEAF
v_call: TRBV5-6
clone_size: .
cdr3_length: 14
j_call: TRBJ1-1

cdr3_aa: ASSPPGGGLQTQY
v_call: TRBV5-1
clone_size: once
cdr3_length: 13
j_call: TRBJ2-5